Described below is a single T cell receptor (beta chain) sequence and its context. The assay ran at deep level. TCRdb's copy holds only in-frame clones and misses some; the assay was immunoSEQ multiplex PCR. The sample shows 600,000 to 800,000 clones, over 60% of them seen only once. The CDR3 extends over 16 amino acids. CDR1 is LGHNA and CDR2 is YNFKEQ in the germline V gene. V shed 3 bases, J shed 3 bases, and the junction held 10 bases outside the gene matches. These data originate in a study of shared clonotypes between healthy human individuals. This TCR derives from a woman in her thirties in good health. The sample consisted of memory CD4+ T cells sorted from blood. Specified subset: CD45RA-negative fraction. The gene calls are TRBV4-2 and TRBJ2-7; 8 positions match TRBD2. The CDR3 is CASSQAIAGGGYEQYF. The CDR3 DNA follows: TGTGCCAGCAGCCAGGCAATAGCCGGGGGGGGCTACGAGCAGTACTTC.